This is a list of T cell receptor beta chains from one sample in a study of T cells in localized non-small cell lung cancer. The protocol was immunoSEQ multiplex PCR, while the TCRdb copy is restricted to in-frame clones and leaves out a portion. The sample carries tens of thousands of clones, over 80% recorded once. Material: peripheral blood, obtained before any cancer treatment. These receptors were obtained from a female donor older than 55 with stage II squamous cell lung carcinoma. Both conserved end residues are part of each CDR3. Fields, in order: D gene, V gene, J gene, clone size, CDR3 DNA, CDR3 protein. A D gene is named only where the DNA matches it firmly. The size of a clone is reported for some rows only, either as once, few or many, or as a class for expanded clones.

D gene: .; V gene: TRBV7-2; J gene: TRBJ2-1; clone size: once; CDR3 DNA: TGTGCCAGCAGCCGCTTGGTCGGCCCAGGCAATGAGCAGTTCTTC; CDR3 protein: CASSRLVGPGNEQFF
D gene: .; V gene: TRBV4-3; J gene: TRBJ2-5; clone size: .; CDR3 DNA: TGCGCCAGCAGCCAAGGAACGGGGGAGACCCAGTACTTC; CDR3 protein: CASSQGTGETQYF
D gene: TRBD1; V gene: TRBV15; J gene: TRBJ2-7; clone size: .; CDR3 DNA: TGTGCCACCAGCTCCAACAGGGGGACCTACGAGCAGTACTTC; CDR3 protein: CATSSNRGTYEQYF
D gene: .; V gene: TRBV9; J gene: TRBJ2-2; clone size: .; CDR3 DNA: TGTGCCAGCAGCGTAGACCCCAGGGCGCCCGGGGAGCTGTTTTTT; CDR3 protein: CASSVDPRAPGELFF
D gene: .; V gene: TRBV6-5; J gene: TRBJ1-2; clone size: .; CDR3 DNA: TGTGCCAGCAGTTACTCGATGAAGACCCCGGGCTATGGCTACACCTTC; CDR3 protein: CASSYSMKTPGYGYTF
D gene: TRBD1; V gene: TRBV9; J gene: TRBJ2-7; clone size: few; CDR3 DNA: TGTGCCAGCAGCGCGACAGGGAGCTCCTACGAGCAGTACTTC; CDR3 protein: CASSATGSSYEQYF
D gene: TRBD1; V gene: TRBV6-1; J gene: TRBJ2-1; clone size: .; CDR3 DNA: TGTGCCAGCCTTTGGGACAGGGGCTACAATGAGCAGTTCTTC; CDR3 protein: CASLWDRGYNEQFF
D gene: .; V gene: TRBV5-8; J gene: TRBJ1-5; clone size: .; CDR3 DNA: TGTGCCAGCGCGTTCCCCCGGGGAGGCAATCAGCCCCAGCATTTT; CDR3 protein: CASAFPRGGNQPQHF
D gene: .; V gene: TRBV15; J gene: TRBJ2-7; clone size: .; CDR3 DNA: TGTGCCACCAGCAGAGATAGCTACAGGGACCACGAGCAGTACTTC; CDR3 protein: CATSRDSYRDHEQYF
D gene: .; V gene: TRBV29-1; J gene: TRBJ1-3; clone size: few; CDR3 DNA: TGCAGCGTTGAAGAGGGGGGAAACACCATATATTTT; CDR3 protein: CSVEEGGNTIYF
D gene: TRBD1; V gene: TRBV6-1; J gene: TRBJ2-7; clone size: .; CDR3 DNA: TGTGCCAGCAGTCACGGACAGGGGGCCCACGAGCAGTACTTC; CDR3 protein: CASSHGQGAHEQYF
D gene: TRBD2; V gene: TRBV7-3; J gene: TRBJ2-3; clone size: .; CDR3 DNA: TGTGCCAGCAGCCCCTCTAGCGGGGGGGCCTCTGGGACGCAGTATTTT; CDR3 protein: CASSPSSGGASGTQYF
D gene: .; V gene: TRBV18; J gene: TRBJ1-2; clone size: .; CDR3 DNA: TGTGCCAGCTCACCAGGGACGGACTATGGCTACACCTTC; CDR3 protein: CASSPGTDYGYTF
D gene: .; V gene: TRBV7-2; J gene: TRBJ1-1; clone size: .; CDR3 DNA: TGTGCCAGCAGCTTAGAGGTGGATACTGAAGCTTTCTTT; CDR3 protein: CASSLEVDTEAFF
D gene: .; V gene: TRBV5-1; J gene: TRBJ1-3; clone size: .; CDR3 DNA: TGCGCCAGCAGCTTGGCCGGGGCCGGGGGCACTGGAAACACCATATATTTT; CDR3 protein: CASSLAGAGGTGNTIYF
D gene: .; V gene: TRBV7-2; J gene: TRBJ2-7; clone size: .; CDR3 DNA: TGTGCCAGCAGCTTAGGGCAGGGGATCTCCTACGAGCAGTACTTC; CDR3 protein: CASSLGQGISYEQYF
D gene: .; V gene: TRBV27; J gene: TRBJ1-4; clone size: .; CDR3 DNA: TGTGCCAGCAGTTTCGACACTTCCGAGAATGAAAAACTGTTTTTT; CDR3 protein: CASSFDTSENEKLFF
D gene: TRBD2; V gene: TRBV4-1; J gene: TRBJ2-5; clone size: .; CDR3 DNA: TGCGCCAGCAGCCAAGGTGGACTAGCGGGGGAGACCCAGTACTTC; CDR3 protein: CASSQGGLAGETQYF
D gene: .; V gene: TRBV5-1; J gene: TRBJ2-7; clone size: once; CDR3 DNA: TGCGCCAGCAGCCCCGGAGGCTACGAGCAGTACTTC; CDR3 protein: CASSPGGYEQYF
D gene: .; V gene: TRBV5-5; J gene: TRBJ2-7; clone size: .; CDR3 DNA: TGTGCCAGCAGCTTGGATTTGCTGGGACCCTACGAGCAGTACTTC; CDR3 protein: CASSLDLLGPYEQYF
D gene: TRBD1; V gene: TRBV7-9; J gene: TRBJ1-1; clone size: once; CDR3 DNA: TGTGCCAGCAGCTTAGAACAGGGGCAAAACACTGAAGCTTTCTTT; CDR3 protein: CASSLEQGQNTEAFF
D gene: TRBD1; V gene: TRBV18; J gene: TRBJ1-2; clone size: .; CDR3 DNA: TGTGCCAGCTCGCCCGACAGGGATGCTGGCTACACCTTC; CDR3 protein: CASSPDRDAGYTF
D gene: .; V gene: TRBV5-1; J gene: TRBJ1-3; clone size: few; CDR3 DNA: TGCGCCAGCAGCTATTCGTCGGATGGCGCCGGAAACACCATATATTTT; CDR3 protein: CASSYSSDGAGNTIYF
D gene: .; V gene: TRBV6-5; J gene: TRBJ1-1; clone size: .; CDR3 DNA: TGTGCCAGCAGTTTGGGGACACACACTGAAGCTTTCTTT; CDR3 protein: CASSLGTHTEAFF
D gene: .; V gene: TRBV7-2; J gene: TRBJ2-1; clone size: .; CDR3 DNA: TGTGCCAGCAGCTTAGTTCGGCAGGGGAGGTCCTACAATGAGCAGTTCTTC; CDR3 protein: CASSLVRQGRSYNEQFF
D gene: TRBD2; V gene: TRBV5-5; J gene: TRBJ2-1; clone size: .; CDR3 DNA: TGTGCCAGCAGCTCCCGGTCCACGTTAGCGGGGCACAATGAGCAGTTCTTC; CDR3 protein: CASSSRSTLAGHNEQFF
D gene: .; V gene: TRBV9; J gene: TRBJ1-1; clone size: .; CDR3 DNA: TGTGCCAGCAGCCTTACGGGGCTTGACACTGAAGCTTTCTTT; CDR3 protein: CASSLTGLDTEAFF
D gene: .; V gene: TRBV2; J gene: TRBJ1-1; clone size: .; CDR3 DNA: TGTGCCAGCAGGGCAGGGCAGAACACTGAAGCTTTCTTT; CDR3 protein: CASRAGQNTEAFF
D gene: TRBD2; V gene: TRBV30; J gene: TRBJ2-3; clone size: few; CDR3 DNA: TGTGCCTGGAGTGTACACCGAGCGGGGGTCACAGATACGCAGTATTTT; CDR3 protein: CAWSVHRAGVTDTQYF
D gene: .; V gene: TRBV5-1; J gene: TRBJ2-7; clone size: .; CDR3 DNA: TGCGCCAGCTTCGAGAACAGCGTCTCCTACGAGCAGTACTTC; CDR3 protein: CASFENSVSYEQYF
D gene: .; V gene: TRBV11-1; J gene: TRBJ1-1; clone size: few; CDR3 DNA: TGTGCCAGCAGCCCTGAAGGGAATGCTGAAGCTTTCTTT; CDR3 protein: CASSPEGNAEAFF
D gene: TRBD2; V gene: TRBV6-1; J gene: TRBJ2-3; clone size: .; CDR3 DNA: TGTGCCAGCAGTGAAGTTTTAAGGGCTAGCGGGGCCCCAGATACGCAGTATTTT; CDR3 protein: CASSEVLRASGAPDTQYF
D gene: .; V gene: TRBV18; J gene: TRBJ2-2; clone size: .; CDR3 DNA: TGTGCCAGCTCACCTCTGACAAGGAACACCGGGGAGCTGTTTTTT; CDR3 protein: CASSPLTRNTGELFF
D gene: TRBD1; V gene: TRBV18; J gene: TRBJ1-2; clone size: .; CDR3 DNA: TGTGCCAGCTCAACGGGACAGGGTTTTCTCAACTATGGCTACACCTTC; CDR3 protein: CASSTGQGFLNYGYTF
D gene: .; V gene: TRBV5-1; J gene: TRBJ2-2; clone size: .; CDR3 DNA: TGCGCCAGCAGCTTGGGACACCTGAACACCGGGGAGCTGTTTTTT; CDR3 protein: CASSLGHLNTGELFF
D gene: TRBD1; V gene: TRBV5-4; J gene: TRBJ1-4; clone size: few; CDR3 DNA: TGTGCCAGCAGCGACAGCCGGGACAGGGGAGGGGAAAAACTGTTTTTT; CDR3 protein: CASSDSRDRGGEKLFF
D gene: TRBD1; V gene: TRBV5-6; J gene: TRBJ2-1; clone size: .; CDR3 DNA: TGTGCCAGCATCCCGGGGGACAGGCGCTACAATGAGCAGTTCTTC; CDR3 protein: CASIPGDRRYNEQFF
D gene: .; V gene: TRBV5-1; J gene: TRBJ1-4; clone size: .; CDR3 DNA: TGCGCCAGCAGCCTGGATATAGGACGGCCTAATGAAAAACTGTTTTTT; CDR3 protein: CASSLDIGRPNEKLFF
D gene: TRBD1; V gene: TRBV6-6; J gene: TRBJ1-3; clone size: .; CDR3 DNA: TGTGCCAGCAGCCAACAGGGGGCGCGCGGAAACACCATATATTTT; CDR3 protein: CASSQQGARGNTIYF
D gene: .; V gene: TRBV6-1; J gene: TRBJ2-7; clone size: .; CDR3 DNA: TGTGCCAGCTCAGGGAGCTCCTACGAGCAGTACTTC; CDR3 protein: CASSGSSYEQYF
D gene: TRBD2; V gene: TRBV6-1; J gene: TRBJ2-7; clone size: .; CDR3 DNA: TGTGCCAGCAGCATACTAGCGGGGGACTACGAGCAGTACTTC; CDR3 protein: CASSILAGDYEQYF
D gene: TRBD2; V gene: TRBV6-6; J gene: TRBJ2-7; clone size: .; CDR3 DNA: TGTGCCAGCAGTTGGGTCGGGGGGATCGCTTACGAGCAGTACTTC; CDR3 protein: CASSWVGGIAYEQYF
D gene: .; V gene: TRBV18; J gene: TRBJ1-1; clone size: .; CDR3 DNA: TGTGCCAGCTCACCCGGGGCGAACACTGAAGCTTTCTTT; CDR3 protein: CASSPGANTEAFF
D gene: .; V gene: TRBV5-1; J gene: TRBJ2-6; clone size: .; CDR3 DNA: TGCGCCAGCAGCCCCGGGGCTTTTGCCGGGGCCAACGTCCTGACTTTC; CDR3 protein: CASSPGAFAGANVLTF
D gene: .; V gene: TRBV6-6; J gene: TRBJ1-1; clone size: .; CDR3 DNA: TGTGCCAGCACAACTAGAGTAACTGAAGCTTTCTTT; CDR3 protein: CASTTRVTEAFF
D gene: TRBD1; V gene: TRBV5-1; J gene: TRBJ2-3; clone size: once; CDR3 DNA: TGCGCCAGCAGCCGGGACAGGGGGCATGATACGCAGTATTTT; CDR3 protein: CASSRDRGHDTQYF
D gene: .; V gene: TRBV5-1; J gene: TRBJ1-2; clone size: .; CDR3 DNA: TGCGCCAGCAGCGGCGGACGCCCCGCTGGCGATGGCTACACCTTC; CDR3 protein: CASSGGRPAGDGYTF